Shown below are 28 T cell receptor beta chains from a single sample sequenced in a study of T cell changes during pregnancy in multiple sclerosis (dated by TCRdb to the late 2010s). Library creation used the immunoSEQ multiplex PCR assay. TCRdb limited this immuneACCESS table to in-frame rearrangements with V and J called. A share of clones is missing; checked studies link under half to unresolved V genes, and the rest is unexplained. The sample contains around 100,000 clones, around 90% of them found a single time. The top ten hold 1.2% of the sample. The material was peripheral blood, obtained in the second trimester of pregnancy. The receptors were gathered from a female donor with multiple sclerosis, enrolled in a pregnancy study.

The chain couples TRBV30 to TRBJ2-7; TRBD1 might be the D (7 bases). This CDR3 spans 14 amino acids. V gave up 4 bases and J gave up 6 bases, with 19 bases separating them. CDR1 and CDR2 from the germline V gene are GTSNPN and SVGIG (reference sequence). In DNA, the CDR3 is TGTGCCTGGACTAGACAGGGACTTTTTTCCGAGCAGTACTTC. Translated: CAWTRQGLFSEQYF.

The CDR3 DNA is TGTGCCAGCAGCGTAGAAGGGGCCACTGAAGCTTTCTTT. Translation gives CASSVEGATEAFF. The chain joins TRBV9 to TRBJ1-1; D is possibly TRBD1 (5 bases). The CDR3 has 13 amino acids. CDR1 is SGDLS and CDR2 is YYNGEE in the germline V gene. V lost 0 bases, J lost 4 bases, and 7 bases lay in between.

This clone was seen more than once but under ten times. The rearrangement joins TRBV30 to TRBJ1-6; 8 bases match TRBD1. Germline CDR1 reads GTSNPN; CDR2 reads SVGIG (reference sequence). The ends lost 0 bases at V and 6 bases at J; junction bases unmatched: 7. This CDR3 has 16 residues. CDR3 protein: CAWSVNRGRGNSPLHF. CDR3 sequence (DNA): TGTGCCTGGAGTGTAAACAGGGGGAGAGGTAATTCACCCCTCCACTTT.

The chain combines TRBV18 with TRBJ2-7; TRBD2 might be the D (6 bases). This CDR3 comprises 15 residues. Trimming took off 0 bases at V and 3 bases at J, with 12 bases between the two ends. The germline V gene has CDR1 KGHSH and CDR2 LQKENI. The CDR3 protein is CASSPPGDLFYEQYF. DNA for the CDR3: TGTGCCAGCTCACCACCGGGGGACTTGTTCTACGAGCAGTACTTC. Full variable domain (rest looked up from reference TRBV18 and TRBJ2-7): NAGVMQNPRHLVRRRGQEARLRCSPMKGHSHVYWYRQLPEEGLKFMVYLQKENIIDESGMPKERFSAEFPKEGPSILRIQQVVRGDSAAYFCASSPPGDLFYEQYFGPGTRLTVT.

The chain employs TRBV19 and TRBJ1-5; 7 positions agree with TRBD1. CDR3 length: 13 residues. J lost 5 bases, V lost 6 bases, and 4 bases had no gene match. Germline V gene lookup returns CDR1 LNHDA and CDR2 SQIVND (reference sequence). The chain's CDR3 is CASRLTGDQPQHF. CDR3 nucleotide sequence: TGTGCCAGTAGGCTAACAGGGGATCAGCCCCAGCATTTT.

V gene TRBV19 combines with J gene TRBJ2-7; D perhaps matches TRBD1 (5 bases). Germline CDR1 reads LNHDA; CDR2 reads SQIVND (reference sequence). CDR3 length equals 16 residues. V was trimmed by 4 bases and J by 1 base, leaving 17 bases between them. The CDR3 sequence is CASSKGRGRGSYEQYF. CDR3 sequence (DNA): TGTGCCAGTAGTAAGGGAAGGGGTAGAGGATCCTACGAGCAGTACTTC.

This chain uses TRBV9 with TRBJ2-2; TRBD1 matches 9 bases. This CDR3 has 14 residues. From germline, CDR1 is SGDLS and CDR2 YYNGEE. The V gene end was trimmed by 4 bases and the J gene end by 5 bases; junction bases not matched to a gene: 3. The CDR3 DNA sequence: TGTGCCAGCAGCTTAGACAGGGGGACCGGGGAGCTGTTTTTT. This translates into CASSLDRGTGELFF.

The rearrangement links TRBV10-3 to TRBJ1-2; the D gene is possibly TRBD1 (5 bases). The CDR3 has 14 residues. In germline, CDR1 is ENHRY, CDR2 SYGVKD. The V end lost 6 bases, the J end lost 1 base, and 12 bases lay between the germline ends. The CDR3 DNA follows: TGTGCCATCAGGGAAGACAGTGTTAACTATGGCTACACCTTC. Translation gives CAIREDSVNYGYTF.

The rearrangement joins TRBV4-2 to TRBJ1-5; TRBD1 aligns across 11 bases. The germline V gene has CDR1 LGHNA and CDR2 YNFKEQ. V was clipped by 1 base and J by 8 bases; unmatched bases: 1. The CDR3 has 14 amino acids. The CDR3 loop is CASSQGTGGEPQHF. The DNA for the CDR3 is TGTGCCAGCAGCCAAGGGACAGGGGGCGAGCCCCAGCATTTT.

V usage is TRBV5-8 and J usage is TRBJ1-3; D possibly corresponds to TRBD1 (6 bases). The V end lost 1 base, the J end lost 8 bases, and 10 bases lay between the germline ends. This CDR3 contains 13 residues. Germline CDR1 is SGHTS and CDR2 is YDEGEE. For the CDR3, the DNA is TGTGCCAGCAGCTTGACAGGGCGTCACACCATATATTTT. This translates into CASSLTGRHTIYF.

The J gene is TRBJ1-6, the V gene TRBV6-5, with 8 bases aligning to TRBD1. The CDR3 covers 14 residues. Germline V gives CDR1 MNHEY, CDR2 SVGAGI. The J segment lost 9 bases and the V segment lost 10 bases, leaving 11 bases of the junction unmatched. Here the CDR3 reads CAIRVDRGGSPLHF. In DNA form, the CDR3 reads TGTGCCATCCGCGTTGACAGGGGAGGTTCACCCCTCCACTTT.

The genes are TRBV27 and TRBJ2-3, with unresolved D. The CDR3 is 15 residues long. Trimming took off 2 bases at V and 6 bases at J, with 15 bases between the two ends. Germline V gives CDR1 MNHEY, CDR2 SMNVEV (reference sequence). The CDR3 is CASSLVRPQADTQYF. In DNA, the CDR3 is TGTGCCAGCAGTTTAGTAAGGCCCCAGGCGGATACGCAGTATTTT.

V gene TRBV5-6 combines with J gene TRBJ2-4, with unresolved D. CDR3 length: 12 amino acids. Per the germline V gene, CDR1 is SGHDT and CDR2 is YYEEEE. V dropped 1 base and J dropped 6 bases, with 5 bases sitting between them. CDR3 DNA sequence: TGTGCCAGCAGCTTGTCCAGAAACATTCAGTACTTC. Translating it yields CASSLSRNIQYF.

The V gene is TRBV14, the J gene TRBJ2-1, with 9 positions matching TRBD2. Germline CDR1 is SGHDN and CDR2 is FVKESK. CDR3 length equals 16 residues. J lost 10 bases, V lost 0 bases, and 10 bases had no gene match. Written as DNA, the CDR3 is TGTGCCAGCAGCCAAGAAATTGGACTAGCGAGCGGGGAGCAGTTCTTC. Encoded protein: CASSQEIGLASGEQFF.

V usage is TRBV5-4 and J usage is TRBJ2-7; 11 nucleotides agree with TRBD2. Trimming cost V 4 bases and J 3 bases; bases outside gene matches: 6. CDR3 length equals 15 residues. Germline lookup yields CDR1 SGHNT and CDR2 YYREEE (reference sequence). The CDR3 sequence is CASSRRLAGNYEQYF. The CDR3 nucleotides are TGTGCCAGCAGCCGGCGACTAGCGGGGAACTACGAGCAGTACTTC.

This clone was seen only once. This chain uses TRBV5-1 with TRBJ2-7; 7 bases are a match to TRBD2. Germline assignment: CDR1 SGHRS and CDR2 YFSETQ. The CDR3 totals 14 residues. After removal of 5 bases from V and 1 base from J, the junction contained 6 bases not matched to a gene. The CDR3 nucleotides are TGCGCCAGCAGGGGGCTAGCGGATTCCTACGAGCAGTACTTC. This translates into CASRGLADSYEQYF.

This clone was seen a single time. The CDR3 DNA follows: TGTGCCAGCAGCCCCCACGGAGGGGGGGGTTATGAGCAGTTCTTC. It translates to CASSPHGGGGYEQFF. V usage is TRBV7-3 and J usage is TRBJ2-1, with D maybe TRBD2 (7 bases). Deletions cut 5 bases from V and 8 bases from J, with 19 bases between. CDR1 and CDR2 from the germline V gene are SGHTA and FQGTGA. This CDR3 is 15 amino acids long.

V is TRBV28 and J is TRBJ1-1; D gene ambiguous. Trimming shortened V by 8 bases and J by 0 bases, and 4 bases separated the two germline ends. The CDR3 contains 11 residues. Germline assignment: CDR1 MDHEN and CDR2 SYDVKM. The CDR3 is CASAVNTEAFF. Written as DNA, the CDR3 is TGTGCCAGCGCAGTGAACACTGAAGCTTTCTTT.

The rearrangement uses TRBV11-2 and TRBJ2-7, with D unclear. The CDR3 runs 14 residues. V was shortened by 0 bases and J by 3 bases, with 9 bases between the two germline ends. From germline, CDR1 is SGHAT and CDR2 FQNNGV. CDR3 DNA: TGTGCCAGCAGCTTAGATTCTAGATTCTACGAGCAGTACTTC. Protein: CASSLDSRFYEQYF.

This chain links TRBV18 with TRBJ1-1; weak D call: TRBD1 (6 bases). V lost 4 bases to trimming and J lost 8 bases, with 14 bases between them. Germline V gene data show CDR1 as KGHSH and CDR2 as LQKENI. The CDR3 is made up of 13 amino acids. The CDR3 protein is CASSRLGTLEAFF. CDR3 coding DNA: TGTGCCAGCTCACGCCTTGGGACACTAGAAGCTTTCTTT.

The chain recombines TRBV9 with TRBJ2-3, with TRBD2 identical over 10 bases. The germline V gene encodes CDR1 SGDLS and CDR2 YYNGEE. The CDR3 runs 16 residues. J was trimmed by 1 base and V by 3 bases; bases with no gene match: 5. The CDR3 nucleotides read TGTGCCAGCAGCGAAACGCTAGCGGGAGGCACAGATACGCAGTATTTT. It encodes CASSETLAGGTDTQYF.

The chain recombines TRBV18 with TRBJ2-7; perhaps TRBD1 as D (6 bases). Germline values: CDR1 KGHSH, CDR2 LQKENI. V shed 3 bases and J shed 12 bases, with 12 bases lying between them. The CDR3 sequence is 11 residues long. The CDR3 sequence: CASSPDRHLYF. CDR3 in DNA: TGTGCCAGCTCACCCGACAGGCATCTGTACTTC. Looking up the rest from reference TRBV18 and TRBJ2-7 gives the full variable domain: NAGVMQNPRHLVRRRGQEARLRCSPMKGHSHVYWYRQLPEEGLKFMVYLQKENIIDESGMPKERFSAEFPKEGPSILRIQQVVRGDSAAYFCASSPDRHLYFGPGTRLTVT.

The V call is TRBV5-4, the J call TRBJ1-1; 8 positions agree with TRBD1. Trimming at V came to 4 bases and at J to 2 bases, leaving 7 bases not matched to a gene. The CDR3 covers 15 residues. Germline assignment: CDR1 SGHNT and CDR2 YYREEE (reference sequence). The CDR3 loop is CASSPWDRPNTEAFF. The CDR3 DNA reads as TGTGCCAGCAGCCCCTGGGACAGGCCCAACACTGAAGCTTTCTTT.

This clone was detected only once. V gene TRBV7-2 combines with J gene TRBJ2-7; tentatively, D is TRBD2 (6 bases). The CDR3 has 18 residues. The V gene lost 1 base and the J gene lost 5 bases, with 24 bases spanning the gap. From germline, CDR1 is SGHTA and CDR2 FQGNSA. CDR3 sequence: CASSLVRTLLRERDEQYF. Here the CDR3 DNA reads TGTGCCAGCAGCTTAGTACGAACGTTGCTGCGAGAGCGGGACGAGCAGTACTTC.

The chain joins TRBV7-9 to TRBJ2-7; TRBD1 agrees at 7 bases. The CDR3 extends over 14 amino acids. V was pared by 4 bases and J by 2 bases, with 5 bases of the junction left unmatched. Germline V gene lookup returns CDR1 SEHNR and CDR2 FQNEAQ (reference sequence). The chain's CDR3 is CASSYGQAPYEQYF. CDR3 bases: TGTGCCAGCAGCTATGGACAGGCTCCCTACGAGCAGTACTTC.

The chain is built from TRBV5-8 and TRBJ1-4; 9 bases agree with TRBD1. After removal of 4 bases from V and 2 bases from J, the junction contained 9 bases not matched to a gene. Germline V lookup: CDR1 SGHTS, CDR2 YDEGEE. The CDR3 sequence is 17 residues long. The CDR3: CASSTDRGFGTNEKLFF. CDR3 in DNA: TGTGCCAGCAGCACGGACAGGGGATTCGGTACTAATGAAAAACTGTTTTTT.

This chain joins TRBV6-1 and TRBJ2-1; D possibly corresponds to TRBD2 (7 bases). Germline V gene data show CDR1 as MNHNS and CDR2 as SASEGT. The CDR3 loop spans 13 amino acids. Trimming cost V 6 bases and J 8 bases, with 14 bases left between them. This CDR3 is CASRTQGGYEQFF. For the CDR3, the DNA is TGTGCCAGCAGAACACAGGGAGGGTATGAGCAGTTCTTC.

This chain joins TRBV28 and TRBJ2-1; 8 nucleotides match TRBD1. This CDR3 is built from 14 residues. Germline V gives CDR1 MDHEN, CDR2 SYDVKM. The V and J ends lost 5 bases and 8 bases, in that order; junction bases with no gene match: 8. DNA for the CDR3: TGTGCCAGCAGTCCGGGACAGGAGGGCCATGAGCAGTTCTTC. It specifies CASSPGQEGHEQFF.